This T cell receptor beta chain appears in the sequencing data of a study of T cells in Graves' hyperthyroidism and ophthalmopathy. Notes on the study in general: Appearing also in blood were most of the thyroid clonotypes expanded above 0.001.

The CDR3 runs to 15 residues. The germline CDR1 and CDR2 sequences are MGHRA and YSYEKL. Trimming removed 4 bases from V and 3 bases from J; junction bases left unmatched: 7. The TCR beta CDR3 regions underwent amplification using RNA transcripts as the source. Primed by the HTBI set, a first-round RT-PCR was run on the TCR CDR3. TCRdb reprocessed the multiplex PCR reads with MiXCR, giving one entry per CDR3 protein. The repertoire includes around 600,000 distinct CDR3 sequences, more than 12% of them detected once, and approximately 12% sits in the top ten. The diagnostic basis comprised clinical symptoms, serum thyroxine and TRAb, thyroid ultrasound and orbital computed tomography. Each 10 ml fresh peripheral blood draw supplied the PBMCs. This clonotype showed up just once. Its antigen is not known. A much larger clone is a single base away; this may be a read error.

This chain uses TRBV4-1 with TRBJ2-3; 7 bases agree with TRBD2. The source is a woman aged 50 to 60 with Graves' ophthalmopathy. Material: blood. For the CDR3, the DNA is TGCGCCAGCAGCCGCACGAGACTAGCTACAGATACGCAGTATTTT. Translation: CASSRTRLATDTQYF.